This T cell receptor (beta chain) was recovered during a study of CD8+CD57+ T cells in acquired aplastic anemia. Study at large: The sorted CD4+ and CD8+ cells yielded an average approximately 3.3 ug of DNA.

This clonotype turned up a few times. Genomic DNA acted as the template from which TCR beta VDJ combination and CDR3 sequence profiling were carried out. MiXCR, applied by TCRdb to the reads, yields one record per CDR3 protein. The sample lists 150,000 to 200,000 distinct CDR3 sequences; 64% were seen once. The length of the CDR3 is 12 residues. The ends were cut back, 6 bases at V and 5 bases at J, with 14 bases in the middle. Per germline, CDR1 DFQATT and CDR2 SNEGSKA (reference sequence). This receptor was taken from a human donor with severe aplastic anemia or a healthy control (not recorded which). The chain has TRBV20-1 and TRBJ2-7, with unresolved D. The sample consisted of sorted CD4+, CD8+, or CD8+CD57+ T cells (not recorded which) from PBMCs. CDR3 in amino acids: CSALRTVDEQYF. CDR3 nucleotides: TGCAGTGCCTTAAGGACGGTGGACGAGCAGTACTTC.